A single sample gave rise to the 6 T cell receptor beta chains below, sequenced in a study of cytomegalovirus exposure and HLA in healthy donors (dated by TCRdb to 2016 to 2017). Preparation of the library involved the immunoSEQ multiplex PCR assay. A mixture of 60 forward primers for TCR Vbeta segments and 13 reverse primers for TCR Jbeta segments was used in the multiplex PCR. Sourced from immuneACCESS, this table was stored by TCRdb with only in-frame sequences that have V and J called. A share of the clones is absent; for the studies checked, an unresolved V gene accounts for under half, and the remainder has no known explanation. For this sample the table gives under 200,000 clones, of which about two thirds were detected only once. The ten most abundant clones make up roughly 3% of the sample. Sequencing was carried out using PBMCs. All receptors come from a woman aged 30 to 39 in good health and CMV-seronegative.

The sample holds one count of this clone. The chain couples TRBV30 to TRBJ1-3; 7 nucleotides line up with TRBD1. V was pared by 3 bases and J by 0 bases, with 11 bases of the junction left unmatched. The CDR3 is made up of 17 amino acids. CDR1 GTSNPN and CDR2 SVGIG come from the germline V gene (reference sequence). CDR3: CAWSRTGYALSGNTIYF. The CDR3 coding sequence is TGTGCCTGGAGCCGGACAGGTTATGCTCTCTCTGGAAACACCATATATTTT. The full variable domain, in which reference TRBV30 and TRBJ1-3 provide the parts outside the CDR3, is SQTIHQWPATLVQPVGSPLSLECTVEGTSNPNLYWYRQAAGRGLQLLFYSVGIGQISSEVPQNLSASRPQDRQFILSSKKLLLSDSGFYLCAWSRTGYALSGNTIYFGEGSWLTVV.

There are a few counts of this clone. The rearrangement uses TRBV6-5 and TRBJ1-1; D possibly corresponds to TRBD1 (5 bases). Germline V gene sequence: CDR1 MNHEY, CDR2 SVGAGI. This CDR3 has 14 amino acids. Trimming cost V 2 bases and J 5 bases, with 12 bases left between them. CDR3 region: CASSYQGVGTEAFF. The CDR3 nucleotides are TGTGCCAGCAGTTACCAAGGGGTCGGGACTGAAGCTTTCTTT.

The CDR3 DNA follows: TGCAGCGTCGAACCGGGACAGGGAATAAAGCAGTACTTC. It yields the protein CSVEPGQGIKQYF. V and J are TRBV29-1 and TRBJ2-5; 9 positions match TRBD1. Germline V lookup: CDR1 SQVTM, CDR2 ANQGSEA. This CDR3 has 13 amino acids. V was clipped by 6 bases and J by 11 bases; unmatched bases: 13.

There are a few counts of this clone. The chain has TRBV7-9 and TRBJ2-2; D is unclear. V lost 1 base and J lost 4, with 4 bases in between. CDR3 length equals 13 residues. Germline V gene lookup returns CDR1 SEHNR and CDR2 FQNEAQ (reference sequence). CDR3 DNA: TGTGCCAGCAGCTTAGGAGGCACCGGGGAGCTGTTTTTT. This sequence encodes CASSLGGTGELFF.

The chain employs TRBV27 and TRBJ2-2; tentative D call: TRBD1 (5 bases). In germline, CDR1 is MNHEY, CDR2 SMNVEV (reference sequence). The CDR3 sequence is 15 residues long. V lost 2 bases, J lost 1 base, and 8 bases lay in between. Here the CDR3 reads CASSLIQGNTGELFF. The CDR3 bases are TGTGCCAGCAGTTTAATCCAGGGGAACACCGGGGAGCTGTTTTTT.

The rearrangement uses TRBV2 and TRBJ2-1, with 11 bases lining up with TRBD2. The V gene's germline CDR1 is SNHLY and CDR2 FYNNEI. V lost 4 bases, J lost 5 bases, and 4 bases stayed unmatched. The CDR3 is made up of 15 amino acids. Written as DNA, the CDR3 is TGTGCCAGCAGTGTCCCGGGACTAGCGGACAATGAGCAGTTCTTC. The encoded protein is CASSVPGLADNEQFF.